This T cell receptor (beta chain) derives from a study of patients and donors after allogeneic stem cell transplantation. CDR3 length: 12 amino acids. V lost 5 bases and J 8 bases, leaving 13 bases between the germline ends. Germline V lookup: CDR1 SGHVS, CDR2 FQNEAQ. Each CDR3 protein gets one entry after TCRdb re-called the RT-PCR reads with MiXCR. The sample records more than 75,000 distinct CDR3 sequences, 5% being singletons. Sequencing was done on a sample of blood, either unsorted or a sorted T cell fraction (not recorded which). The gene calls are TRBV7-8 and TRBJ2-7; a possible D gene is TRBD1 (6 bases). This clonotype originated in a human donor who was either an allogeneic HSCT recipient or a stem cell or donor lymphocyte infusion donor (not recorded which). It is not recorded whose cells these are; they may come from a transplant donor. In nucleotides, the CDR3 is TGTGCCAGCAGCCCCAGGGGCGGTAAGCAGTACTTC. This gives the protein CASSPRGGKQYF.